Sequencing of this T cell receptor (beta chain) was carried out in a study of regulatory T cells in long-lasting Graves disease. CDR3 length: 12 residues. V lost 7 bases, J lost 6 bases, and 13 bases lay in between. The germline gives CDR1 SNHLY, CDR2 FYNNEI. The sample's time point: newly diagnosed GD, antithyroid drugs for less than 3 months. PBMC RNA was the source of the TCR library. This clonotype has ten or more counts. Both iRepertoire HTBI primers and Arm-PCR of CDR3 regions were used to build the TCR beta libraries. TCRdb independently ran MiXCR on the multiplex PCR reads; one entry per CDR3 protein. The repertoire holds roughly 380,000 distinct CDR3 sequences, with 16% as singletons. This same sample was also part of a study on T cells in Graves' hyperthyroidism and ophthalmopathy.

Sequencing was performed on peripheral blood mononuclear cells (PBMCs), taken at new diagnosis, from a patient treated with antithyroid drugs. This chain connects TRBV2 to TRBJ2-7; D unresolved. This receptor was taken from a man aged 35 to 55 with Graves disease. CDR3 region: CASNIGPSEQYF. CDR3 sequence (DNA): TGTGCCAGCAATATAGGCCCTAGCGAGCAGTACTTC.